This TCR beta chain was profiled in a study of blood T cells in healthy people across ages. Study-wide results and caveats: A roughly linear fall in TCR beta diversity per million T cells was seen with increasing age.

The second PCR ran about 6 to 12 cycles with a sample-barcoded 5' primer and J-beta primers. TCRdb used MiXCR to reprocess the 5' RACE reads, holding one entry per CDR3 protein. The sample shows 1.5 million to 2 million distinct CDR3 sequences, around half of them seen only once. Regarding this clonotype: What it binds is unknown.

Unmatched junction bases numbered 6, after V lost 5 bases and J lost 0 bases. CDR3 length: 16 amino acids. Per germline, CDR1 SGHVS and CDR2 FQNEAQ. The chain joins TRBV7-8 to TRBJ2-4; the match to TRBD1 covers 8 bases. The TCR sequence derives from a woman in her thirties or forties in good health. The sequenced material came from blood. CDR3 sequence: CASSVQGAIAKNIQYF. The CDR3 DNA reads TGTGCCAGCAGCGTGCAGGGGGCGATAGCCAAAAACATTCAGTACTTC.